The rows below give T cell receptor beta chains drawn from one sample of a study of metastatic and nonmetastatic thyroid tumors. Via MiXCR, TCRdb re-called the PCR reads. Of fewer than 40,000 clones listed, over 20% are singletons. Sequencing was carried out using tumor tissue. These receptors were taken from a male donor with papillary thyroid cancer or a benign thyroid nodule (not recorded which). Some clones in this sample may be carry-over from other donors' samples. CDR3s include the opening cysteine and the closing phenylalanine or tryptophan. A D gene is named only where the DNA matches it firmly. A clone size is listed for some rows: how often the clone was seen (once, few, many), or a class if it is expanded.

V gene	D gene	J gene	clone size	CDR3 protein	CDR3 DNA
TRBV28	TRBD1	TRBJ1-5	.	CATLGQGAGQPQHF	TGTGCCACCTTAGGACAGGGGGCAGGTCAGCCCCAGCATTTT
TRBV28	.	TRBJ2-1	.	CASAKQEGANNEQFF	TGTGCCAGCGCAAAACAAGAGGGAGCTAACAATGAGCAGTTCTTC
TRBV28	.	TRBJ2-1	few	CASLQQGTYNEQFF	TGTGCCAGTCTGCAACAGGGTACGTACAATGAGCAGTTCTTC
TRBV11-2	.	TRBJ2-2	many	CASSFRRRVGGELFF	TGTGCCAGCAGCTTCAGGAGAAGGGTCGGCGGGGAGCTGTTTTTT
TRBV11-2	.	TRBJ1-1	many	CASSPLTGGTEAFF	TGTGCCAGCAGCCCCTTGACGGGGGGCACTGAAGCTTTCTTT
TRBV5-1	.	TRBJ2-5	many	CASRREETQYF	TGCGCCAGCAGGAGGGAAGAGACCCAGTACTTC
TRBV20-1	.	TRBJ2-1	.	CSASPLGEQFF	TGCAGTGCCAGTCCCCTGGGTGAGCAGTTCTTC
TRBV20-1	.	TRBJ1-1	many	CSARRQTNTEAFF	TGCAGTGCCCGTAGACAGACAAACACTGAAGCTTTCTTT
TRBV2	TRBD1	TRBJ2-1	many	CASSDTRGINEQFF	TGTGCCAGCAGCGATACCAGGGGGATCAATGAGCAGTTTTTC
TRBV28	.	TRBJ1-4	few	CASSLQEKLFF	TGTGCCAGCAGTTTACAGGAAAAACTGTTTTTT
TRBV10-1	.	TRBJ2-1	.	CASSELQGISYNEQFF	TGCGCCAGCAGTGAATTGCAGGGGATCTCCTACAATGAGCAGTTCTTC
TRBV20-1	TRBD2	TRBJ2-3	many	CSARAYGWTSGSSADTQYF	TGCAGTGCTAGAGCCTACGGGTGGACTAGCGGGAGTAGCGCAGATACGCAGTATTTT
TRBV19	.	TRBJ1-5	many	CASSISQTNQPQHF	TGTGCCAGTAGTATTAGCCAAACCAATCAGCCCCAGCATTTT
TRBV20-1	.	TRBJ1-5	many	CSARARAGYSNQPQHF	TGCAGTGCTAGAGCCCGGGCAGGCTATAGCAATCAGCCCCAGCATTTT
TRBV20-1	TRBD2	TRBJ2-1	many	CSARGLAGSNEQFF	TGCAGTGCTAGAGGACTAGCGGGCTCCAATGAGCAGTTCTTC
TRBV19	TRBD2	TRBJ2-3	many	CASRRTSGRSDTQYF	TGTGCCAGTCGCCGGACTAGCGGGAGATCAGATACGCAGTATTTT
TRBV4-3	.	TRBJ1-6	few	CASSQDSLNINSPFHF	TGCGCCAGCAGCCAAGATTCGTTAAATATCAATTCACCCTTCCACTTT
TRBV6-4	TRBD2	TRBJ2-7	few	CASRRSGLYEQYF	TGTGCCAGCCGACGTAGCGGGCTCTACGAGCAGTACTTC
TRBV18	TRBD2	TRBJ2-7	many	CASSPLADQVLEQYF	TGTGCCAGCTCACCCCTAGCGGACCAGGTCCTCGAGCAGTACTTC
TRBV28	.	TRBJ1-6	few	CASSLSGSNSSLHF	TGTGCCAGCAGTTTATCCGGGTCTAATTCATCCCTCCACTTT
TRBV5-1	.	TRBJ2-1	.	CASSLSSASEQFF	TGCGCCAGCAGCTTGTCCTCTGCATCTGAGCAGTTCTTC
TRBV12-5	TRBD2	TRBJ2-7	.	CASGRGGTGYEQYF	TGTGCTAGTGGCCGGGGGGGGACTGGGTACGAGCAGTACTTC
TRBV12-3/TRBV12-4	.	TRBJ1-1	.	CAVSLLTEAFF	TGTGCCGTCAGTTTACTGACGGAAGCTTTCTTT
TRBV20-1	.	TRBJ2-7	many	CSATGLAEQYF	TGCAGTGCAACCGGACTTGCCGAGCAGTACTTC
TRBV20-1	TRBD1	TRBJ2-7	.	CSARREGALYEQYF	TGCAGTGCTAGACGTGAGGGGGCGCTTTACGAGCAGTACTTC
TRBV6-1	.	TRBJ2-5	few	CASSHSTQETQYF	TGTGCCAGCAGCCACAGTACCCAAGAGACCCAGTACTTC
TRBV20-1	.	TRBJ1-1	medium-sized	CSATGGNTEAFF	TGCAGTGCTACCGGGGGGAACACTGAAGCTTTCTTT
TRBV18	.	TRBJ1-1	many	CATARGDTEAFF	TGTGCCACCGCCCGGGGAGACACTGAAGCTTTCTTT
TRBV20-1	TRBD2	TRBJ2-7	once	CSASTSGSISYEQYF	TGCAGTGCTAGCACTAGCGGGTCCATCTCCTACGAGCAGTACTTC
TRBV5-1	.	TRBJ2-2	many	CASSLGGVTGELFF	TGCGCCAGCAGCCTTGGCGGGGTTACCGGGGAGCTGTTTTTT
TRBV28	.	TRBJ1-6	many	CASKDRNSPLHF	TGTGCCAGCAAAGACAGAAATTCACCCCTCCACTTT
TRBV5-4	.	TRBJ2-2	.	CASSLGETGELFF	TGTGCCAGCAGCTTGGGGGAGACCGGGGAGCTGTTTTTT
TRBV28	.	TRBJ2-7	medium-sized	CASSYQGSQGSYSEQYF	TGTGCCAGCAGTTACCAAGGATCCCAGGGAAGTTACTCCGAGCAGTACTTC
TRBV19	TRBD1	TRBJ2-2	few	CASSRDSGTGELFF	TGTGCCAGTAGTAGGGACAGTGGTACCGGGGAGCTGTTTTTT
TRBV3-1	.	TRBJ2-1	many	CASSYQGLEQFF	TGTGCCAGCAGCTACCAGGGCCTCGAGCAGTTCTTC
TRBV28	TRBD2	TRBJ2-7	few	CASRELAGSSYEQYF	TGTGCCAGCAGGGAACTAGCGGGGAGCTCCTACGAGCAGTACTTC